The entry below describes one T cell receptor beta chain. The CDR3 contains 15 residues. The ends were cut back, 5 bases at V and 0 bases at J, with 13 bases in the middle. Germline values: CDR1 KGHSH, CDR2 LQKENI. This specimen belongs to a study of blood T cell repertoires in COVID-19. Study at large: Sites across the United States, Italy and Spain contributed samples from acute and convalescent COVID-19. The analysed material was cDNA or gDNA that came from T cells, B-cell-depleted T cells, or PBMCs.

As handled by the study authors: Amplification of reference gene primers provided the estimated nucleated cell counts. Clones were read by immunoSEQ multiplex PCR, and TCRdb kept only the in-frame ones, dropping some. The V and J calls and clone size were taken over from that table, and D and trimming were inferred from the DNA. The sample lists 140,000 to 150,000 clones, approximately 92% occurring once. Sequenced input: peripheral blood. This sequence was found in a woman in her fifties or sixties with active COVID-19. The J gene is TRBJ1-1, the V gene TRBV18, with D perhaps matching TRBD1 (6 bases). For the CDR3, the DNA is TGTGCCAGCTCAGCCTCGACAGGATTGAACACTGAAGCTTTCTTT. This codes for CASSASTGLNTEAFF.